The 14 T cell receptor beta chains in this list originate from one sample, sequenced in a study of shared clonotypes between healthy human individuals. This table comes from immunoSEQ multiplex PCR, and its TCRdb copy is limited to in-frame clones, with some not included. Altogether over a million clones are present, around 82% being singletons, with the ten largest covering roughly 0.62%. Specimen: memory CD4+ T cells from PBMCs. Documented subset: CD45RA-negative fraction. These receptors all stem from a young man in good health. Some clones in this sample may be carry-over from other donors' samples.

J is TRBJ1-4 and V is TRBV6-1; the match to TRBD1 covers 7 bases. The V segment lost 6 bases and the J segment 8 bases; nucleotides outside the gene matches: 6. Germline V gene lookup returns CDR1 MNHNS and CDR2 SASEGT. CDR3 length: 13 residues. Here the CDR3 reads CASSRGIEEKLFF. The CDR3 DNA reads as TGTGCCAGCAGCAGGGGGATTGAGGAAAAACTGTTTTTT.

This chain links TRBV25-1 with TRBJ1-1; D is undetermined. Germline assignment: CDR1 MGHDK and CDR2 SYGVNS. The CDR3 covers 15 residues. Trimming removed 6 bases at V and 0 bases at J, with 14 bases between. DNA of the CDR3: TGTGCCAGCAGCCCCCGGCGCGGGTTGAACACTGAAGCTTTCTTT. Its protein is CASSPRRGLNTEAFF.

The genes are TRBV27 and TRBJ2-5, with 12 bases that match TRBD2. The CDR3 covers 15 residues. Unmatched junction bases numbered 7, after V lost 6 bases and J lost 5 bases. From germline, CDR1 is MNHEY and CDR2 SMNVEV (reference sequence). The CDR3 loop is CASSVAGTSGETQYF. The CDR3 bases are TGTGCCAGCAGCGTAGCCGGGACTAGCGGGGAGACCCAGTACTTC.

The chain combines TRBV5-1 with TRBJ2-7, with D perhaps given as TRBD1 or TRBD2 (5 bases each). Trimming pared 4 bases from V and 5 bases from J, leaving 19 bases between. CDR3 size: 15 residues. Germline V gene lookup returns CDR1 SGHRS and CDR2 YFSETQ. In DNA, the CDR3 is TGCGCCAGCAGCGCGGGCGTCCACAGGATGAACGAGCAGTACTTC. Translating it yields CASSAGVHRMNEQYF.

The chain recombines TRBV18 with TRBJ2-7; D may be TRBD1 (5 bases). Germline CDR1 reads KGHSH; CDR2 reads LQKENI. Trimming took 3 bases from V and 11 from J, leaving 14 bases between them. This CDR3 spans 12 amino acids. CDR3 coding DNA: TGTGCCAGCTCACCCGTCAGGGCCGAAAAGTACTTC. It encodes CASSPVRAEKYF.

This clone was observed a single time. The rearrangement uses TRBV10-3 and TRBJ2-5, with D possibly matching TRBD1 (6 bases). The J call could be wrong; TRBJ2-7 is a better fit for the DNA end. In germline, CDR1 is ENHRY, CDR2 SYGVKD. The CDR3 length is 12 residues. The DNA of the CDR3 is TGTGCCACCCGGACAGAAATCTACGAGCAGTACTTC. Its protein product is CATRTEIYEQYF.

This clone was detected only a few times. The chain links TRBV5-1 to TRBJ1-1, with D hard to call. Trimming took 4 bases from V and 4 from J, leaving 11 bases between them. CDR1 SGHRS and CDR2 YFSETQ come from the germline V gene. The CDR3 contains 13 residues. The CDR3 spells CASSLREGTEAFF. The CDR3 DNA sequence: TGCGCCAGCAGCCTCCGGGAGGGCACTGAAGCTTTCTTT.

The rearrangement joins TRBV7-2 to TRBJ1-5; 9 nucleotides agree with TRBD1. Germline CDR1 reads SGHTA; CDR2 reads FQGNSA. V was pared by 4 bases and J by 2 bases, with 9 bases of the junction left unmatched. The CDR3 runs to 17 residues. CDR3 region: CASSSADRGKRNQPQHF. Here the CDR3 DNA reads TGTGCCAGCAGCTCTGCCGACAGGGGGAAACGCAATCAGCCCCAGCATTTT.

This clone was counted between two and nine times. The V call is TRBV4-1, the J call TRBJ2-2; D is uncertain. The V gene lost 0 bases and the J gene lost 0 bases, with 5 bases spanning the gap. The CDR3 length is 15 residues. The V gene's germline CDR1 is MGHRA and CDR2 YSYEKL. CDR3 bases: TGCGCCAGCAGCCAAGAGGTGACGAACACCGGGGAGCTGTTTTTT. It specifies CASSQEVTNTGELFF.

A note on this clone: Other DNA variants within this sample encode the same CDR3. The rearrangement joins TRBV2 to TRBJ1-2, with 8 bases fitting TRBD1. The V segment lost 4 bases and the J segment 4 bases; nucleotides outside the gene matches: 2. This CDR3 region has 13 residues. Germline V gene lookup returns CDR1 SNHLY and CDR2 FYNNEI. CDR3 nucleotide sequence: TGTGCCAGCAGTGGACAGGGGTCCTATGGCTACACCTTC. Translated: CASSGQGSYGYTF.

The chain couples TRBV14 to TRBJ1-1, with 7 bases aligning to TRBD1. The CDR3 extends over 13 amino acids. Unmatched junction bases numbered 9, after V lost 4 bases and J lost 10 bases. Germline loops: CDR1 SGHDN, CDR2 FVKESK. The CDR3 sequence is CASSPQQGRVAFF. The CDR3 DNA is TGTGCCAGCAGCCCTCAACAGGGGCGAGTAGCTTTCTTT.

DNA for the CDR3: TGTGCCATCAAGGACTCTGGGGCCAACGTCCTGACTTTC. Amino acid sequence: CAIKDSGANVLTF. The chain carries TRBV10-3 and TRBJ2-6; D is uncertain. Germline-derived CDR1 and CDR2 are ENHRY and SYGVKD. This CDR3 contains 13 residues. V lost 7 bases, J lost 0 bases, and 4 bases lay in between.

The chain joins TRBV5-5 to TRBJ1-2; D may be TRBD1 (5 bases). CDR3 length: 14 amino acids. Per the germline V gene, CDR1 is SGHKS and CDR2 is YYEKEE (reference sequence). V gave up 4 bases and J gave up 3 bases, with 13 bases separating them. DNA for the CDR3: TGTGCCAGCAGCCCCACATGGGGGTACTATGGCTACACCTTC. Protein product: CASSPTWGYYGYTF.

V usage is TRBV7-7 and J usage is TRBJ2-7, with D perhaps matching TRBD1 or TRBD2 (5 bases each). V was clipped by 5 bases and J by 6 bases, with 20 bases between them. The CDR3 is 15 residues long. Germline loops: CDR1 SSHAT, CDR2 FNYEAQ (reference sequence). In DNA, the CDR3 is TGTGCCAGCAGCATCCTCGACGGGGCGGTATCCGAGCAGTACTTC. Translating it yields CASSILDGAVSEQYF.